This TCR beta chain stems from a study of cytomegalovirus exposure and HLA in healthy donors. General study findings and limits: It was reportedly the case that the classifier diagnosed cytomegalovirus status with high specificity and sensitivity.

Profiling relied on immunoSEQ multiplex PCR, and the TCRdb table lists in-frame clones only, not all of them. The table has around 350,000 clones, 70% to 90% seen once. In the case of this clone: Its target is unknown.

From the 120-subject validation cohort, which was separate from the roughly 620-subject first cohort, the donors were drawn. Sequences were obtained from PBMCs. The receptor was isolated from a woman aged 18-30 years in good health and CMV-seronegative.

This chain's CDR3 is CASSFSGAGQETQYF. The CDR3 bases are TGCGCCAGCAGCTTCTCTGGGGCAGGCCAAGAGACCCAGTACTTC. The genes are TRBV5-1 and TRBJ2-5; TRBD1 is a possible D gene (5 bases). The CDR3 has 15 amino acids. Germline V gene data show CDR1 as SGHRS and CDR2 as YFSETQ. Trimming pared 2 bases from V and 1 base from J, leaving 12 bases between. The whole variable domain, filled in from reference TRBV5-1 and TRBJ2-5, reads KAGVTQTPRYLIKTRGQQVTLSCSPISGHRSVSWYQQTPGQGLQFLFEYFSETQRNKGNFPGRFSGRQFSNSRSEMNVSTLELGDSALYLCASSFSGAGQETQYFGPGTRLLVL.